The source of this TCR beta chain is a study of radiation and T cells in renal cell carcinoma (dated by TCRdb to about 2020). Notes on the research overall: A total of roughly 53 samples underwent TCR beta sequencing, made up of roughly 26 tumors and about 27 peripheral blood samples. The last blood draw happened 4 weeks after radiation, timed to coincide with nephrectomy. Across all 50 or so samples, over 4,000,000 unique CDR3 nucleotide sequences encoding roughly 2.7 million unique CDR3 amino acid sequences were identified.

The time point label corresponds to: blood 4 weeks post-SBRT, at nephrectomy. Read against the paper, the sample's treatment or condition label means: 15 Gy SBRT to primary tumor, nephrectomy 4 weeks later. Samples were obtained from a clinical trial, in which 15 Gy stereotactic body radiation therapy was delivered to primary renal cell carcinomas and nephrectomy was performed 4 weeks later. To follow tumor-enriched clonotypes, peripheral blood was collected serially from radiation-treated patients at baseline and again at 2 weeks and 4 weeks after SBRT. Every patient's renal cell carcinoma showed clear cell pathology. Genomic DNA for TCR sequencing was prepared using the QIAamp DNA Blood Mini Kit (Qiagen). Only samples passing all quality control checks were included in the analyses. The CDR3, cysteine through phenylalanine, is 13 amino acids long. Only the CDR3 DNA stays, 39 bases, in frame from base 1. For CDR1 and CDR2, the germline V gene (reference sequence) lists LNHDA and SQIVND. Trimming removed 6 bases from V and 1 base from J, leaving 9 bases between the germline ends.

Of note for this clone: What this receptor recognizes is not known. Within one base of it there is no much larger clone, and no base qualities were kept.

The paper's findings and limits, for the study overall: Changes in the blood repertoire were not tracked past 4 weeks after treatment. No pretreatment tumor biopsies were available, so the baseline intratumoral presence of clonotypes could not be determined. An increase in top tumor clonotypes in blood was observed from baseline to 2 weeks post-radiation, followed by contraction by 4 weeks, which was taken to suggest transient expansion of tumor-resident clones. Because the trial had a single-armed design, the trial could not examine how radiation dose or scheduling affected the TCR repertoire.

TCR beta libraries were generated from genomic DNA with the immunoSEQ kit, following the manufacturer's recommendations. To prepare the libraries, a first multiplex PCR with proprietary primers was run, followed by a second PCR that added unique barcodes, and a bead cleanup was done after each round. A kit-provided positive control reaction and a negative control reaction were included in every sample batch. The final libraries underwent checking on an Agilent 4200 TapeStation D1000 ScreenTape, volumetric pooling, and quantification by qPCR. Sequencing was performed on an Illumina NextSeq500 with a MidOutput 150-cycle cartridge, and 156 Read1 and 15 Index1 cycles were run with kit custom primers. The pooled library was loaded at 0.75 to 1 pM, and roughly 20% PhiX control was spiked in. Turning to the authors' computational methods: Vendor-processed data were analyzed in R, with a clonotype defined as all T cells sharing the same CDR3 nucleotide sequence. In the clone abundance analyses, frequencies were normalized to the 10,000 most abundant clones in each sample. Public T cell clones, which averaged fewer than five per sample, were removed prior to analysis. Tumor-enriched clonotypes and baseline blood-enriched clonotypes were defined as those with an abundance difference of at least 32-fold between compartments. A beta-binomial differential abundance model was used to identify clonotypes that were expanded or contracted between blood time points. Tumor-blood repertoire similarity was measured with the Baroni-Urbani and Buser coefficient, and groups were compared using two-tailed Wilcoxon tests in R. What TCRdb holds here is the immuneACCESS table cut down to in-frame rearrangements. Part of the clones is not present; checked against another copy, under half of the missing clones reflect an unresolved V gene, and the others are unexplained. V, J and clone size are those of that table, while D and trimming were read from the DNA. This sample gives more than 120,000 clones in total; about 86% of them show up just once. The ten largest clones represent about 17% of the sample.

The chain couples TRBV19 to TRBJ1-1; no confident D gene assignment can be made. The sample here was blood, taken from a patient whose treatment included radiotherapy and nephrectomy. The sequence was obtained from a woman between 45 and 60 years old with renal cell carcinoma. CDR3 reads: CASRRTGNTEAFF. The DNA sequence follows: TGTGCCAGTAGAAGGACGGGGAACACTGAAGCTTTCTTT.